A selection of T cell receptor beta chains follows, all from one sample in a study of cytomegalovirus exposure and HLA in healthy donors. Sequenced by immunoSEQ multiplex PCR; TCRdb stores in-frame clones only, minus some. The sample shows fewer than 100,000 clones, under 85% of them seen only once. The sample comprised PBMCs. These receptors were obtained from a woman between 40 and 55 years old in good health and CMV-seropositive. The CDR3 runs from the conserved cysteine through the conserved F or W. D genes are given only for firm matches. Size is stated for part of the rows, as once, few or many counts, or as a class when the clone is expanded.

CSVRQGQDSPLHF,TGCAGCGTACGACAGGGACAAGATTCACCCCTCCACTTT,.,TRBJ1-6,TRBV29-1,TRBD1
CASSEPPGTGAYEQYF,TGTGCCAGCAGTGAACCCCCCGGGACAGGGGCCTACGAGCAGTACTTC,.,TRBJ2-7,TRBV6-1,TRBD1
CASRTGTSETYEQYF,TGTGCCAGCAGAACCGGGACTAGCGAAACCTACGAGCAGTACTTC,.,TRBJ2-7,TRBV2,TRBD2
CAWSLHRGFSGNTIYF,TGTGCCTGGAGTCTCCACAGGGGATTCTCTGGAAACACCATATATTTT,.,TRBJ1-3,TRBV30,TRBD1
CASSQALSQETQYF,TGCGCCAGCAGCCAAGCACTTTCACAAGAGACCCAGTACTTC,.,TRBJ2-5,TRBV4-1,.
CAWASANVYEQYF,TGTGCCTGGGCCTCTGCTAACGTCTACGAGCAGTACTTC,.,TRBJ2-7,TRBV30,.
CATEDRMNTEAFF,TGTGCCACCGAGGACAGAATGAACACTGAAGCTTTCTTT,.,TRBJ1-1,TRBV18,.
CATSRDRQGTEAFF,TGTGCCACCAGCAGAGACCGACAGGGCACTGAAGCTTTCTTT,.,TRBJ1-1,TRBV15,TRBD1
CASSLRGDGQGGTDTQYF,TGTGCCAGCAGCTTACGAGGAGACGGACAGGGTGGCACAGATACGCAGTATTTT,.,TRBJ2-3,TRBV7-2,TRBD1
CASSSDRFSDTQYF,TGTGCTAGCAGCTCCGACAGGTTTTCAGATACGCAGTATTTT,once,TRBJ2-3,TRBV7-7,.
CAINAGNTEAFF,TGTGCCATCAATGCAGGGAACACTGAAGCTTTCTTT,once,TRBJ1-1,TRBV10-3,.
CAITNGTVGYTF,TGTGCCATCACCAACGGGACTGTTGGCTACACCTTC,few,TRBJ1-2,TRBV10-3,.
CASSLGQGYGYTF,TGTGCCAGCAGTTTAGGGCAGGGCTATGGCTACACCTTC,.,TRBJ1-2,TRBV27,.
CASSWQVNTEAFF,TGTGCCAGCAGTTGGCAAGTGAACACTGAAGCTTTCTTT,.,TRBJ1-1,TRBV28,.
CASSLASSGSRYF,TGTGCCAGCAGCTTAGCGTCTAGCGGGAGCAGGTACTTC,.,TRBJ2-7,TRBV7-9,TRBD2
CASRGTGGIEQYF,TGTGCCAGCCGAGGGACAGGGGGGATTGAGCAGTACTTC,.,TRBJ2-7,TRBV6-5,TRBD1
CAISLDRVSGYTF,TGTGCCATCAGCCTAGACAGGGTGAGTGGCTACACCTTC,.,TRBJ1-2,TRBV10-3,TRBD1
CASSIGAGGIEYGYTF,TGTGCCAGTAGTATAGGAGCGGGGGGCATAGAGTATGGCTACACCTTC,.,TRBJ1-2,TRBV19,.
CASSYESGQGNGYTF,TGTGCCAGCAGTTACGAGTCTGGGCAGGGGAATGGCTACACCTTC,.,TRBJ1-2,TRBV6-5,.
CASTLGGRGNNEQFF,TGTGCCAGCACCCTGGGGGGGAGGGGGAACAATGAGCAGTTCTTC,.,TRBJ2-1,TRBV5-4,.